This TCR beta chain was recorded in a study of cytomegalovirus exposure and HLA in healthy donors. Findings and limits, study-wide: Rare TCR sequences dominated, though some public TCRs recurred in many donors.

The CDR3 runs 14 residues. V was shortened by 5 bases and J by 4 bases, with 13 bases between the two germline ends. CDR1 and CDR2 (germline): SGHNT, YENEEA. On this clone itself: What it binds is not known. The same CDR3 is also encoded by other DNA sequences in this sample.

Amplification used 60 Vbeta primers and 13 Jbeta primers. This table comes from immunoSEQ multiplex PCR, and its TCRdb copy is limited to in-frame clones, with some not included. The data show more than 150,000 clones, approximately 80% seen once. The sequenced sample was PBMCs. The chain links TRBV11-3 to TRBJ2-3; D is perhaps TRBD1 (6 bases). This clonotype was obtained from a male donor in good health and CMV-seronegative. The CDR3 sequence: CASSARTGPDTQYF. CDR3 DNA sequence: TGTGCCAGCAGCGCTCGTACAGGGCCAGATACGCAGTATTTT.